A selection of T cell receptor beta chains follows, all from one sample in a study of blood T cell repertoires in COVID-19. Using immunoSEQ multiplex PCR, the repertoire was profiled, and TCRdb retains in-frame clones only, with some absent. The data hold more than 300,000 clones, with about 90% observed a single time. The specimen sequenced was PBMCs or T cells enriched from blood (not recorded which). The receptors were gathered from a man between 40 and 49 years old in a cohort exposed to, infected with or recovered from COVID-19 (not recorded which). Both conserved end residues are part of each CDR3. D genes are given only for firm matches.

V gene	D gene	CDR3 protein
TRBV7-9	TRBD1	CASSVSGTGRSKAFF
TRBV19	TRBD1	CASSLRGDRGYEQYF
TRBV3-1/TRBV3-2	NA	CASSRGTRLAKNIQYF
TRBV19	TRBD1	CASSIEGAGTGELFF
TRBV18	NA	CASSPQGHANEQFF
TRBV9	NA	CASSVGVISGNTIYF
TRBV6-5	TRBD2	CASSYSGRAATDTQYF
TRBV15	TRBD1	CATSRLNRGRGEQYF
TRBV6-1	NA	CASSEGRAGANVLTF
TRBV11-2	TRBD1	CASSPDRAMAGANVLTF
TRBV4-1	NA	CASSQDWGGSNQPQHF
TRBV5-1	NA	CASSFSQGGTEAFF
TRBV20-1	NA	CSARQTYEQYF
TRBV2	TRBD2	CASREDKPGLAGLEQFF
TRBV5-6	TRBD1	CASSSYRGSEFKAGYTF
TRBV13	NA	CASSWTVGQGNYGYTF
TRBV2	TRBD1	CASSERGTGVSLHF
TRBV18	NA	CASSPRAAGDEQYF
TRBV25-1	NA	CASSDLLRGYGYTF
TRBV10-1	NA	CASTTPTGGGVCNNEKLFF
TRBV5-1	TRBD2	CASSLIAGGGSTDTQYF
TRBV3-1/TRBV3-2	TRBD1	CASSQSGTVNQPQHF
TRBV10-3	TRBD2	CAIMGTTGLREQFF
TRBV18	NA	CASSPLTRNAEAFF
TRBV19	TRBD2	CASGTSGNSYEQFF
TRBV10-1	TRBD1	CASSPSRTGGGYTF
TRBV7-9	NA	CASSLAVPGAGNTIYF
TRBV15	NA	CATSSRLSAGTKNIQYF
TRBV19	NA	CASSDVQENTEAFF
TRBV30	TRBD2	CAWSVPAGGTGELFF
TRBV11-2	TRBD2	CASSERPSGGLEQFF
TRBV30	TRBD1	CAWTRGQGRNQPQHF
TRBV21-1	NA	CASSKAAGAQPQHF
TRBV27	TRBD1	CASSLFGQGRAWGTGELFF
TRBV27	NA	CASRQTYQETQYF
TRBV27	TRBD2	CASRLTSGSSYEQYF
TRBV5-1	TRBD1	CASSGGQGIGTEAFF
TRBV11-3	NA	CASLNREVDYEQYF
TRBV5-6	NA	CASSSKRWSGIHEQYF
TRBV5-1	NA	CASSLQASEVNIQYF
TRBV7-9	NA	CASSSYSNQPQHF